The 5 T cell receptor beta chains listed next were all sequenced from one sample in a study of blood T cell dynamics during melanoma immunotherapy. The time point: week 3, after first cycle of checkpoint inhibitor. TCRdb's copy holds only in-frame clones and misses some; the assay was immunoSEQ multiplex PCR. The table has roughly 20,000 clones, 70% to 90% seen once. The sample here was blood, taken from a patient treated with checkpoint blockade. Receptors originate from a human donor with melanoma.

The rearrangement links TRBV28 to TRBJ1-3; D remains unclear. CDR1 MDHEN and CDR2 SYDVKM come from the germline V gene. The length of the CDR3 is 13 residues. V shed 6 bases and J shed 0 bases, with 6 bases lying between them. CDR3 in DNA: TGTGCCAGCAGGCCCTACTCTGGAAACACCATATATTTT. It translates to CASRPYSGNTIYF.

V is TRBV11-1 and J is TRBJ2-1; 7 bases match TRBD2. V shed 1 base, J shed 5 bases, and the junction held 5 bases outside the gene matches. Germline V gene lookup returns CDR1 SGHAT and CDR2 FQDESV (reference sequence). The CDR3 length is 15 residues. The DNA for the CDR3 is TGTGCCAGCAGCTTAGACCTAGCGGTAAACAATGAGCAGTTCTTC. Amino acid sequence: CASSLDLAVNNEQFF.

The V call is TRBV28, the J call TRBJ1-1; TRBD1 is a possible D gene (5 bases). Germline lookup yields CDR1 MDHEN and CDR2 SYDVKM. This CDR3 region has 15 residues. V lost 6 bases and J lost 1, with 15 bases in between. The CDR3 bases are TGTGCCAGCAGCGGGGCAACCAAGGGGAACACTGAAGCTTTCTTT. Its translation: CASSGATKGNTEAFF.

The V and J genes are TRBV15 and TRBJ2-7; TRBD2 might be the D (6 bases). Germline loops: CDR1 LNHNV, CDR2 YYDKDF (reference sequence). The CDR3 is 16 residues long. V was pared by 0 bases and J by 0 bases, with 12 bases between. In nucleotides, the CDR3 is TGTGCCACCAGCAGAGATAGGGCGGGAAGCTCCTACGAGCAGTACTTC. Its translation: CATSRDRAGSSYEQYF.

The rearrangement links TRBV20-1 to TRBJ2-5; D ambiguous. Trimming took 4 bases from V and 6 from J, leaving 9 bases between them. This CDR3 has 11 amino acids. Looked up from germline, CDR1 is DFQATT and CDR2 is SNEGSKA (reference sequence). CDR3 region: CSANPWKTQYF. The CDR3 DNA reads as TGCAGTGCTAACCCGTGGAAGACCCAGTACTTC.